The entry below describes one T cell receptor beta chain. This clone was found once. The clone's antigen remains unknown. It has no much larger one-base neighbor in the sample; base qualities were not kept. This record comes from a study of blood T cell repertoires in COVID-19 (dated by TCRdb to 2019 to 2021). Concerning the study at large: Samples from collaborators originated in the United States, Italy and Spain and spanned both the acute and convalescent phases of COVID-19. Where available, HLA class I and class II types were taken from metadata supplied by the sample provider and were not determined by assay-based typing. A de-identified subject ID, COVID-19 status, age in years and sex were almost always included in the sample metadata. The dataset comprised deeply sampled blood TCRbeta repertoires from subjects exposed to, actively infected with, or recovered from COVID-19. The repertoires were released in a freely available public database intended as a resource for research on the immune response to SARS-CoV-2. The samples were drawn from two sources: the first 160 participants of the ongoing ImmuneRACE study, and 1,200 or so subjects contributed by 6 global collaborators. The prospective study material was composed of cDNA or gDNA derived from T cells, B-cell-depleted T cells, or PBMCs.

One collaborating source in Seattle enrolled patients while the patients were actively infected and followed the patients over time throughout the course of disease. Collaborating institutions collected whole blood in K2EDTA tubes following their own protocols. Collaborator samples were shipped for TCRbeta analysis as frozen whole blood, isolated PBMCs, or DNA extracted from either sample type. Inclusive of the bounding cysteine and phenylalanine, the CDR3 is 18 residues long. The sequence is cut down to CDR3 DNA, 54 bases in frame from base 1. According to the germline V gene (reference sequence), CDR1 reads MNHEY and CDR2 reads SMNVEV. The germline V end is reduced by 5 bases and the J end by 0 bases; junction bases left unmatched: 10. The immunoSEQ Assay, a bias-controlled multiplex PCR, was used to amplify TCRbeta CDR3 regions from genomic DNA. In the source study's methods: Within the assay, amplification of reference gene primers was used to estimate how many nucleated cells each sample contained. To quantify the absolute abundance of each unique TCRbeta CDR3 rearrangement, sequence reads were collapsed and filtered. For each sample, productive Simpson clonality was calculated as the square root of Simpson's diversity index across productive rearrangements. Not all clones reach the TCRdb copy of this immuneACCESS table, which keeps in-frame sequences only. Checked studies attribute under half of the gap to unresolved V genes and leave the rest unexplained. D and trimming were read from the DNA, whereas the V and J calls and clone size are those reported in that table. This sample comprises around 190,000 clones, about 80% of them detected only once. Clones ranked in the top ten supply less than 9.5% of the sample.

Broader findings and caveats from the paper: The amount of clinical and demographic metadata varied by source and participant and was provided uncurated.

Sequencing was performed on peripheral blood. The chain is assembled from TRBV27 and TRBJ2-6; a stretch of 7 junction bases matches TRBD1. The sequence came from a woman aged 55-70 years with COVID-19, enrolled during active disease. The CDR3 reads CASSPRGQSHSGANVLTF. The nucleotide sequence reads TGTGCCAGCAGTCCACGGGGACAGTCCCACTCTGGGGCCAACGTCCTGACTTTC.